This T cell receptor beta chain was retrieved from a study of beta chain features in type 1 diabetes. Findings and caveats of the study: Type 1 diabetes patients had TCRB CDR3s that were shorter (moderately but significantly so) in all four CD4+ subsets. Diminished insertions and augmented deletions at VDJ junctions characterized type 1 diabetes patients.

Sequencing targeted expressed TCRB transcripts, as all isolated RNA had been reverse transcribed. Sequencing was performed with immunoSEQ multiplex PCR; in TCRdb, only in-frame clones are kept and a portion is missing. The data hold hundreds of thousands of clones, with around 15% observed a single time. To note about this clone: Its target is not known.

V shed 1 base and J 0 bases; nucleotides not matched to a gene: 10. CDR1 and CDR2 (germline): SGDLS, YYNGEE. The CDR3 covers 20 residues. Sequencing was performed on naive CD4+ T cells from blood. This chain joins TRBV9 and TRBJ2-1, with 13 bases identical to TRBD2. This TCR was recovered from a man between 18 and 29 years old with type 1 diabetes. The CDR3 spells CASSVTGNRTSGSSYNEQFF. Written as DNA, the CDR3 is TGTGCCAGCAGCGTAACCGGGAACCGGACTAGCGGGAGCTCCTACAATGAGCAGTTCTTC.